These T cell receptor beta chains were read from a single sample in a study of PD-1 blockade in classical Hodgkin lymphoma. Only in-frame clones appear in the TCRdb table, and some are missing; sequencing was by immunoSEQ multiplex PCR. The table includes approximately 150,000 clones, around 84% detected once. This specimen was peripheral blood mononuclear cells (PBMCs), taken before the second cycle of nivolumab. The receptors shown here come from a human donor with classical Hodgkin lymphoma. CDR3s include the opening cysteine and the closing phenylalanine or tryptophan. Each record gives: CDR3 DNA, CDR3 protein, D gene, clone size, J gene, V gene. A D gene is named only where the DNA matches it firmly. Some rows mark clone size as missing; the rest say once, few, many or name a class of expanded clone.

CDR3 DNA: TGTGCCAGCAGTTACTCCCTAGTGGGAGATACGCAGTATTTT; CDR3 protein: CASSYSLVGDTQYF; D gene: .; clone size: .; J gene: TRBJ2-3; V gene: TRBV6-5
CDR3 DNA: TGTGCCAGCAGTTACTCGATTCCCCCCCCGGCCAGCAAACTGTTTTTT; CDR3 protein: CASSYSIPPPASKLFF; D gene: .; clone size: .; J gene: TRBJ1-4; V gene: TRBV6-5
CDR3 DNA: TGCAGCGCCGGACAGTACACTGAAGCTTTCTTT; CDR3 protein: CSAGQYTEAFF; D gene: .; clone size: .; J gene: TRBJ1-1; V gene: TRBV29-1
CDR3 DNA: TGTGCCAGCAGTCCGGGACAATCCCAAGAGACCCAGTACTTC; CDR3 protein: CASSPGQSQETQYF; D gene: .; clone size: .; J gene: TRBJ2-5; V gene: TRBV28
CDR3 DNA: TGTGCCAGCAGCTTGGGAGGGGGCCCACAATATGGCTACACCTTC; CDR3 protein: CASSLGGGPQYGYTF; D gene: TRBD1; clone size: .; J gene: TRBJ1-2; V gene: TRBV7-3
CDR3 DNA: TGTGCCAGCAGTCCCCAGGGGCCCTACGAGCAGTACTTC; CDR3 protein: CASSPQGPYEQYF; D gene: .; clone size: once; J gene: TRBJ2-7; V gene: TRBV27
CDR3 DNA: TGTGCCAGCAGTTGGCCGGGGGCCACCACAGATACGCAGTATTTT; CDR3 protein: CASSWPGATTDTQYF; D gene: .; clone size: few; J gene: TRBJ2-3; V gene: TRBV2
CDR3 DNA: TGCGCCAGCAGTAGCGGGACAACCACCGGGGAGCTGTTTTTT; CDR3 protein: CASSSGTTTGELFF; D gene: TRBD2; clone size: .; J gene: TRBJ2-2; V gene: TRBV5-1
CDR3 DNA: TGTGCCAGCAGTCCGGGGGGCGGTAACTATGGCTACACCTTC; CDR3 protein: CASSPGGGNYGYTF; D gene: .; clone size: .; J gene: TRBJ1-2; V gene: TRBV6-6
CDR3 DNA: TGTGCCAGCAGTCCAGACAGGGGGCTCTACAATGAGCAGTTCTTC; CDR3 protein: CASSPDRGLYNEQFF; D gene: TRBD1; clone size: .; J gene: TRBJ2-1; V gene: TRBV27
CDR3 DNA: TGTGCCAGCAGCCTCGACTGGAGCTCCTACAATGAGCAGTTCTTC; CDR3 protein: CASSLDWSSYNEQFF; D gene: .; clone size: .; J gene: TRBJ2-1; V gene: TRBV9
CDR3 DNA: TGTGCCAGCTCAGTAGGACAGAACACTGAAGCTTTCTTT; CDR3 protein: CASSVGQNTEAFF; D gene: .; clone size: .; J gene: TRBJ1-1; V gene: TRBV18
CDR3 DNA: TGTGCCAGCAGTTCTCTCCTACCGGGACAGGGGGCGAGTGGCTACACCTTC; CDR3 protein: CASSSLLPGQGASGYTF; D gene: TRBD1; clone size: .; J gene: TRBJ1-2; V gene: TRBV28
CDR3 DNA: TGTGCCAGCAGCCCCAGACAGGGCCCAGATACGCAGTATTTT; CDR3 protein: CASSPRQGPDTQYF; D gene: TRBD1; clone size: few; J gene: TRBJ2-3; V gene: TRBV7-9
CDR3 DNA: TGTGCCAGCAGTAGCCTGGCGGGACAGGGGGTAACCTACGAGCAGTACTTC; CDR3 protein: CASSSLAGQGVTYEQYF; D gene: TRBD1; clone size: .; J gene: TRBJ2-7; V gene: TRBV28
CDR3 DNA: TGTGCCAGCACGGGACCCTCCTCTGGAAACACCATATATTTT; CDR3 protein: CASTGPSSGNTIYF; D gene: .; clone size: .; J gene: TRBJ1-3; V gene: TRBV6-5
CDR3 DNA: TGTGCCAGCAGCCTCGGACCGTCGGTCACCGGGGAGCTGTTTTTT; CDR3 protein: CASSLGPSVTGELFF; D gene: .; clone size: .; J gene: TRBJ2-2; V gene: TRBV7-3
CDR3 DNA: TGTGCCAGCAGCTTAAGGCTCTCCTGGGGCACAGATACGCAGTATTTT; CDR3 protein: CASSLRLSWGTDTQYF; D gene: .; clone size: .; J gene: TRBJ2-3; V gene: TRBV11-2
CDR3 DNA: TGTGCCAGCAGCGTAGATGGGGGTTCACCCTATGGCTACACCTTC; CDR3 protein: CASSVDGGSPYGYTF; D gene: .; clone size: .; J gene: TRBJ1-2; V gene: TRBV9
CDR3 DNA: TGTGCCAGCAGCTTTTCGGGGGACGCCTATGGCTACACCTTC; CDR3 protein: CASSFSGDAYGYTF; D gene: .; clone size: .; J gene: TRBJ1-2; V gene: TRBV7-9
CDR3 DNA: TGTGCCAGCAGCCAAGCGACAGGGTACTACGAGCAGTACTTC; CDR3 protein: CASSQATGYYEQYF; D gene: TRBD1; clone size: few; J gene: TRBJ2-7; V gene: TRBV4-2
CDR3 DNA: TGTGCCAGCAAAGGGGGGGCCGTCAATCAGCCCCAGCATTTT; CDR3 protein: CASKGGAVNQPQHF; D gene: .; clone size: .; J gene: TRBJ1-5; V gene: TRBV6-5
CDR3 DNA: TGTGCCAGCGGAAGGGGGCCTAGGCCCCAGCATTTT; CDR3 protein: CASGRGPRPQHF; D gene: TRBD1; clone size: .; J gene: TRBJ1-5; V gene: TRBV6-5
CDR3 DNA: TGTGCCAGCAGCTCCTCCGGGGGCAGGGGCCTCTATGGCTACACCTTC; CDR3 protein: CASSSSGGRGLYGYTF; D gene: .; clone size: few; J gene: TRBJ1-2; V gene: TRBV7-3
CDR3 DNA: TGTGCCAGCAAGGAGGGGTACACTGAAGCTTTCTTT; CDR3 protein: CASKEGYTEAFF; D gene: .; clone size: .; J gene: TRBJ1-1; V gene: TRBV28
CDR3 DNA: TGTGCCAGCAGCGTTGGGCAGGGGTATGGCTACACCTTC; CDR3 protein: CASSVGQGYGYTF; D gene: .; clone size: .; J gene: TRBJ1-2; V gene: TRBV9